These T cell receptor beta chains were read from a single sample in a study of control samples from healthy donors and cancer patients. Libraries were prepared by immunoSEQ multiplex PCR; TCRdb keeps only in-frame clonotypes and omits some of them. The table lists roughly 130,000 clones, roughly 90% of them singletons. Input material: blood. These receptors originate from a man aged 50-59 years in good health. Each CDR3 is given with its conserved first and last residue. Fields, in order: J gene, V gene, CDR3 protein.

J gene: TRBJ1-1
V gene: TRBV27
CDR3 protein: CASSWGLGTEAFF

J gene: TRBJ2-3
V gene: TRBV5-1
CDR3 protein: CASSSNIDTQYF

J gene: TRBJ2-5
V gene: TRBV16
CDR3 protein: CASSQSRDNQETQYF

J gene: TRBJ2-2
V gene: TRBV5-1
CDR3 protein: CASSQGTGYTGELFF

J gene: TRBJ2-7
V gene: TRBV19
CDR3 protein: CASSIMGTHEQYF

J gene: TRBJ2-1
V gene: TRBV7-2
CDR3 protein: CASSSIAQITYNEQFF

J gene: TRBJ1-5
V gene: TRBV15
CDR3 protein: CATSRGGQDNQPQHF

J gene: TRBJ2-3
V gene: TRBV10-3
CDR3 protein: CAISGETPGGTDTQYF

J gene: TRBJ2-5
V gene: TRBV6-6
CDR3 protein: CASSFGLVAVETQYF

J gene: TRBJ2-2
V gene: TRBV5-1
CDR3 protein: CASMRGRTGELFF

J gene: TRBJ2-1
V gene: TRBV28
CDR3 protein: CASSLWTSGEFSYNEQFF

J gene: TRBJ1-6
V gene: TRBV6-4
CDR3 protein: CASSDSDPNSPLHF

J gene: TRBJ1-5
V gene: TRBV28
CDR3 protein: CASSFRGLQPQHF

J gene: TRBJ1-2
V gene: TRBV7-2
CDR3 protein: CASSHRTVSYGYTF

J gene: TRBJ2-2
V gene: TRBV4-2
CDR3 protein: CASSDRDWGIGGELFF

J gene: TRBJ1-6
V gene: TRBV9
CDR3 protein: CASSVGEIQSPLHF

J gene: TRBJ2-7
V gene: TRBV29-1
CDR3 protein: CSVGQSGNEQYF

J gene: TRBJ1-2
V gene: TRBV7-9
CDR3 protein: CASRRADSNYGYTF

J gene: TRBJ2-7
V gene: TRBV6-5
CDR3 protein: CASIPVGLTAYEQYF

J gene: TRBJ1-5
V gene: TRBV19
CDR3 protein: CATHGHPSNQPQHF

J gene: TRBJ1-2
V gene: TRBV9
CDR3 protein: CASSGTDPTF

J gene: TRBJ2-5
V gene: TRBV18
CDR3 protein: CASSPLRASGKETQYF

J gene: TRBJ2-1
V gene: TRBV9
CDR3 protein: CASSVGGGAGEQFF

J gene: TRBJ2-2
V gene: TRBV4-1
CDR3 protein: CASSQKQGDTGELFF

J gene: TRBJ1-1
V gene: TRBV6-1
CDR3 protein: CASREGTGGRNTEAFF

J gene: TRBJ1-1
V gene: TRBV29-1
CDR3 protein: CSVEGDSRGYGNTEAFF

J gene: TRBJ2-5
V gene: TRBV3-1/TRBV3-2
CDR3 protein: CASSQFGTMETQYF

J gene: TRBJ2-5
V gene: TRBV2
CDR3 protein: CASTLTLRETQYF

J gene: TRBJ2-7
V gene: TRBV28
CDR3 protein: CASTLGGGGTYEQYF

J gene: TRBJ2-7
V gene: TRBV11-3
CDR3 protein: CASSLTWGATSYEQYF

J gene: TRBJ2-7
V gene: TRBV5-1
CDR3 protein: CASSLLGYEQYF

J gene: TRBJ2-7
V gene: TRBV3-1/TRBV3-2
CDR3 protein: CASSQTSYEQYF

J gene: TRBJ1-4
V gene: TRBV11-3
CDR3 protein: CASSPGLRGEKLFF

J gene: TRBJ1-4
V gene: TRBV30
CDR3 protein: CAWSVDRTNEKLFF

J gene: TRBJ1-2
V gene: TRBV5-1
CDR3 protein: CASRLTGTGAGYTF

J gene: TRBJ1-5
V gene: TRBV4-1
CDR3 protein: CASSQDAIGEGTIWPQHF

J gene: TRBJ1-2
V gene: TRBV6-5
CDR3 protein: CASRTMASHYYGYTF

J gene: TRBJ1-6
V gene: TRBV28
CDR3 protein: CASIQWQGDSSPLHF

J gene: TRBJ2-7
V gene: TRBV10-3
CDR3 protein: CAISEDRNYEQYF

J gene: TRBJ1-1
V gene: TRBV2
CDR3 protein: CASSPTNIEAFF